The 5 T cell receptor beta chains presented below share a single source sample, sequenced in a study of T-cell memory formation after mild COVID-19 (dated by TCRdb to about 2021). Libraries were constructed by 5' RACE. Sequenced on an Illumina NovaSeq 6000. The public sequencing data were trimmed at Q25 with fastp and processed into clonotypes with MiXCR by TCRdb, which kept only in-frame beta chains. When rows share a CDR3 protein, they turn into one entry using the most common DNA and genes. For this sample there are approximately 350,000 distinct CDR3 sequences; approximately 29% appear just once. Less than 15% of the sample comes from the top ten. Source material: PBMCs or a T cell subset sorted from them (not recorded which). These receptors originate from an adult woman who had mild COVID-19 (a few samples of this study predate the infection). The sample titles of this study are shuffled in the database, so cell type and time point are left out; the donor was told from shared clones.

This chain's CDR3 is CSARYRRRETNEKLFF. In DNA form, the CDR3 reads TGCAGTGCTCGCTACCGTAGGCGGGAAACTAATGAAAAACTGTTTTTT. V usage is TRBV20-1 and J usage is TRBJ1-4; D is uncertain. Germline CDR1 reads DFQATT; CDR2 reads SNEGSKA (reference sequence). V was pared by 5 bases and J by 1 base, with 17 bases between. The CDR3 length is 16 residues.

This clonotype was seen a few times. The chain recombines TRBV15 with TRBJ2-2; D remains unclear. The CDR3 extends over 13 amino acids. The germline V gene encodes CDR1 LNHNV and CDR2 YYDKDF (reference sequence). V was pared by 7 bases and J by 2 bases, with 8 bases between. The CDR3 sequence is CATTNRNTGELFF. The CDR3 coding sequence is TGTGCCACCACCAATCGAAACACCGGGGAGCTGTTTTTT.

The V gene is TRBV5-8, the J gene TRBJ1-2; D unclear. V lost 4 bases to trimming and J lost 4 bases, with 17 bases between them. In germline, CDR1 is SGHTS, CDR2 YDEGEE. The CDR3 is 15 amino acids. CDR3 residues: CASSRVSGAGYGYTF. In DNA form, the CDR3 reads TGTGCCAGCAGCCGTGTCTCGGGTGCAGGCTATGGCTACACCTTC. Using reference TRBV5-8 and TRBJ1-2 for the parts outside the CDR3, the full variable domain is EAGVTQSPTHLIKTRGQQATLRCSPISGHTSVYWYQQALGLGLQFLLWYDEGEERNRGNFPPRFSGRQFPNYSSELNVNALELEDSALYLCASSRVSGAGYGYTFGSGTRLTVV.

The chain is built from TRBV30 and TRBJ2-5, with D possibly being TRBD1 (6 bases). The CDR3 loop spans 13 amino acids. Germline V gives CDR1 GTSNPN, CDR2 SVGIG (reference sequence). Trimming pared 5 bases from V and 5 bases from J, leaving 15 bases between. CDR3 loop: CAWAGQPWETQYF. In DNA, the CDR3 is TGTGCCTGGGCCGGACAGCCCTGGGAGACCCAGTACTTC.

The chain carries TRBV7-2 and TRBJ1-4, with D possibly matching TRBD1 (6 bases). V lost 3 bases and J lost 4, with 9 bases in between. The CDR3 runs to 14 residues. Germline V lookup: CDR1 SGHTA, CDR2 FQGNSA. CDR3 DNA sequence: TGTGCCAGCAGCTTGGGCAGGGGTAATGAAAAACTGTTTTTT. It codes for CASSLGRGNEKLFF.